The 4 T cell receptor beta chains presented below share a single source sample, sequenced in a study of cytotoxic CD8 clonotypes in ibrutinib-treated CLL. TCRdb's table, derived via immunoSEQ multiplex PCR, lists solely in-frame clones and lacks some. The sample lists roughly 170,000 clones, under 85% occurring once. Sequenced material: PBMCs, taken after 24 months of ibrutinib treatment. These receptors came from a human donor with chronic lymphocytic leukemia.

This clone showed up just a few times. The V gene is TRBV28, the J gene TRBJ2-1; weak D call: TRBD1 (6 bases). Deletions cut 8 bases from V and 5 bases from J, with 10 bases between. The CDR3 is 12 amino acids. CDR1 is MDHEN, CDR2 SYDVKM, per germline. CDR3 coding DNA: TGTGCCAGCGGGACAATAAACAATGAGCAGTTCTTC. Its protein product is CASGTINNEQFF.

This chain joins TRBV7-3 and TRBJ2-6, with TRBD1 matching 7 bases. V lost 2 bases, J lost 3 bases, and 4 bases stayed unmatched. CDR3 size: 16 residues. Germline assignment: CDR1 SGHTA and CDR2 FQGTGA. The CDR3 coding sequence is TGTGCCAGCAGCTTATGGGCAGGGGGTGGGGCCAACGTCCTGACTTTC. It yields the protein CASSLWAGGGANVLTF.

This chain joins TRBV2 and TRBJ1-1; D is perhaps TRBD1 (5 bases). Germline V gene lookup returns CDR1 SNHLY and CDR2 FYNNEI. V lost 5 bases to trimming and J lost 2 bases, with 21 bases between them. The CDR3 contains 17 residues. CDR3 bases: TGTGCCAGCAGTTGGGGACCGGGACGGAGGATAAACACTGAAGCTTTCTTT. Protein product: CASSWGPGRRINTEAFF.

The chain has TRBV18 and TRBJ1-3; the D gene is possibly TRBD1 (6 bases). The V and J ends lost 4 bases and 3 bases respectively, with 16 bases between them. Germline V gives CDR1 KGHSH, CDR2 LQKENI. The CDR3 contains 16 residues. The CDR3 DNA follows: TGTGCCAGCTCACTTATCCCGAGGACAGTTGGAAACACCATATATTTT. Translation: CASSLIPRTVGNTIYF.